The 15 T cell receptor beta chains presented below share a single source sample, sequenced in a study of early T cells in non-severe SARS-CoV-2 infection. TCRdb re-derived calls from the 5' RACE reads in MiXCR, one entry per CDR3 protein. Among some 73,000 distinct CDR3 sequences, approximately 12% were seen once, and the ten largest hold approximately 3.6%. Sequenced input: whole blood. Receptors originate from an adult who was a healthcare worker with PCR-confirmed SARS-CoV-2 infection or an uninfected control (not recorded which).

The chain joins TRBV6-1 to TRBJ2-2; 7 bases align to TRBD1. Germline trimming cut 7 bases from V and 4 bases from J; bases unmatched to any gene: 6. The CDR3 has 14 amino acids. Germline V gene sequence: CDR1 MNHNS, CDR2 SASEGT. CDR3: CASILTGFTGELFF. CDR3 in DNA: TGTGCCAGCATTTTGACAGGGTTCACCGGGGAGCTGTTTTTT.

V is TRBV14 and J is TRBJ2-2, with TRBD2 matching 12 bases. The germline V gene encodes CDR1 SGHDN and CDR2 FVKESK. The CDR3 extends over 14 amino acids. With 6 bases clipped from V and 6 bases from J, the junction kept 2 bases outside the gene matches. The CDR3, as DNA: TGTGCCAGCAGTCTAGCGGGAGGGCCCGGGGAGCTGTTTTTT. Its protein product is CASSLAGGPGELFF.

The sample holds a few counts of this clonotype. V is TRBV19 and J is TRBJ2-3; no clear D gene. The V gene lost 11 bases and the J gene lost 6 bases, with 18 bases spanning the gap. This CDR3 is 13 amino acids long. Germline CDR1 LNHDA, CDR2 SQIVND (reference sequence). The CDR3 DNA sequence: TGTGCCTCCTCCCCTACCGGTGTGGATACGCAGTATTTT. It yields the protein CASSPTGVDTQYF.

In its sample, this clonotype was seen a few times. This chain joins TRBV7-9 and TRBJ2-1, with D maybe TRBD1 (7 bases). The CDR3 loop spans 16 amino acids. Trimming took off 1 base at V and 7 bases at J, with 17 bases between the two ends. Germline V lookup: CDR1 SEHNR, CDR2 FQNEAQ (reference sequence). CDR3 region: CASSLVGGGAENEQFF. In nucleotides, the CDR3 is TGTGCCAGCAGCTTAGTAGGAGGGGGCGCGGAAAATGAGCAGTTCTTC.

This chain links TRBV3-1 with TRBJ1-6; a possible D gene is TRBD1 (5 bases). CDR1 and CDR2 from the germline V gene are LGHDT and YNNKEL (reference sequence). The V end lost 5 bases, the J end lost 7 bases, and 12 bases lay between the germline ends. This CDR3 is built from 14 residues. The CDR3 DNA reads TGTGCCAGCAGCATGCAGGGCATGAATTCACCCCTCCACTTT. Its protein is CASSMQGMNSPLHF.

In its sample, this clonotype was seen a few times. CDR3 sequence: CASSPVRGGFSYEQYF. Here the CDR3 DNA reads TGTGCCAGCAGCCCAGTAAGGGGGGGATTTTCCTACGAGCAGTACTTC. The chain uses TRBV11-2 and TRBJ2-7, with D perhaps matching TRBD2 (7 bases). CDR1 and CDR2 from the germline V gene are SGHAT and FQNNGV. The CDR3 contains 16 residues. V lost 5 bases and J lost 1, with 18 bases in between.

The rearrangement uses TRBV7-9 and TRBJ1-4, with D perhaps TRBD1 (6 bases). The CDR3 is 15 amino acids. Trimming removed 5 bases at V and 0 bases at J, with 10 bases between. CDR1 and CDR2 from the germline V gene are SEHNR and FQNEAQ (reference sequence). The CDR3 DNA follows: TGTGCCAGCAGCCTCAGGGGCGCAACTAATGAAAAACTGTTTTTT. Translated, it gives CASSLRGATNEKLFF.

The V and J genes are TRBV6-1 and TRBJ2-5, with 7 positions matching TRBD1. V shed 4 bases and J 5 bases; nucleotides not matched to a gene: 13. Germline CDR1 is MNHNS and CDR2 is SASEGT. This CDR3 contains 16 residues. The chain's CDR3 is CASSALTGLLGETQYF. The CDR3, as DNA: TGTGCCAGCAGTGCACTGACAGGGTTGTTGGGGGAGACCCAGTACTTC.

Note on this clonotype: Sequence at one end of the junction differs from germline and may be a read error. The chain links TRBV4-1 to TRBJ2-1; D perhaps matches TRBD1 (6 bases). Germline CDR1 MGHRA, CDR2 YSYEKL. The CDR3 spans 15 residues. CDR3 residues: CASSQDSRDNNERFF. CDR3 in DNA: TGCGCCAGCAGCCAAGATAGCAGGGACAACAATGAGCGGTTCTTC.

The rearrangement links TRBV5-5 to TRBJ2-5; D possibly uses TRBD1 or TRBD2 (5 bases each). The CDR3 has 14 residues. Germline-derived CDR1 and CDR2 are SGHKS and YYEKEE (reference sequence). The germline V and J ends were trimmed by 4 bases and 0 bases, with 10 bases remaining between them. In DNA form, the CDR3 reads TGTGCCAGCAGCCCGGGACCGTACCAAGAGACCCAGTACTTC. It yields the protein CASSPGPYQETQYF.

V is TRBV3-1 and J is TRBJ1-6; unclear D gene. CDR3 length: 13 residues. V was clipped by 0 bases and J by 8 bases, with 5 bases between them. The germline gives CDR1 LGHDT, CDR2 YNNKEL (reference sequence). The CDR3 sequence: CASSQDRDSPLHF. CDR3 bases: TGTGCCAGCAGCCAAGACCGGGATTCACCCCTCCACTTT.

This clonotype has just a few counts. The chain recombines TRBV7-3 with TRBJ2-3, with a weak D call TRBD1 (5 bases). CDR3 length: 15 amino acids. The ends were cut back, 5 bases at V and 6 bases at J, with 18 bases in the middle. CDR1 is SGHTA, CDR2 FQGTGA, per germline. This CDR3 is CASSQWATGTDTQYF. CDR3 bases: TGTGCCAGCAGCCAATGGGCCACAGGAACCGATACGCAGTATTTT.

The gene calls are TRBV11-2 and TRBJ2-5, with D possibly being TRBD1 (5 bases). There are 15 residues in the CDR3. The V and J ends lost 4 bases and 2 bases respectively, with 14 bases between them. Germline values: CDR1 SGHAT, CDR2 FQNNGV. This CDR3 reads CASSYTTGPQETQYF. For the CDR3, the DNA is TGTGCCAGCAGCTACACTACAGGACCTCAAGAGACCCAGTACTTC.

This clonotype was counted many times. The chain recombines TRBV27 with TRBJ2-7, with D unclear. V was trimmed by 0 bases and J by 4 bases, leaving 10 bases between them. The CDR3 runs to 14 residues. Germline V gene data show CDR1 as MNHEY and CDR2 as SMNVEV (reference sequence). Here the CDR3 DNA reads TGTGCCAGCAGTTTATCCGCCTTTCAATACGAGCAGTACTTC. Amino acids: CASSLSAFQYEQYF.

This clonotype has a count of ten or more. This sequence joins TRBV5-6 and TRBJ2-1; D is uncertain. The ends were cut back, 1 base at V and 4 bases at J, with 6 bases in the middle. This CDR3 contains 13 residues. The germline V gene has CDR1 SGHDT and CDR2 YYEEEE. As DNA, the CDR3 is TGTGCCAGCAGCTTGAAAATGTACAATGAGCAGTTCTTC. Translating it yields CASSLKMYNEQFF.